The present T cell receptor beta chain was sequenced within a study of vaccination and CD4 T cells after COVID-19 (dated by TCRdb to between 2021 and 2022). Looking at the study overall: Convalescent patients had a positive SARS-CoV-2 result on nasal swab PCR, and of these patients, nine had mild disease and one had severe disease. In control cultures, a CEFX viral epitope pool was used as positive control, an HIV-1 Nef peptide pool was used as negative control, or no peptide was added. Post-COVID blood samples from convalescent patients were collected a median of approximately 93 days after diagnosis, with a range of roughly 30 to 170 days. Post-vaccine blood samples were collected a median of about 66 days after the second vaccine dose, ranging from about 13 to 241 days. For stimulating the cultures, overlapping spike peptide pools were used, derived from SARS-CoV-2 as well as from the common cold coronaviruses HCoV-NL63, HCoV-OC43 and HCoV-229E. Participants got two doses of the Pfizer-BioNTech BNT162b2 vaccine (n=8) or two doses of the Moderna mRNA-1273 vaccine (n=2). In 10 COVID-19 convalescent patients and a few infection-naive healthy vaccine recipients, the spike-specific CD4+ TCR repertoire before mRNA vaccination was compared with the repertoire after mRNA vaccination. The convalescent cohort comprised six males and four females, including two Hispanic individuals, seven Caucasians, two Asians and one multiracial person.

According to the germline V gene, CDR1 reads SGHTA and CDR2 reads FQGTGA. The V and J ends are trimmed by 5 bases and 7 bases, leaving 17 bases between them. Counted from cysteine to phenylalanine, this CDR3 has 15 amino acids. Of all the DNA, just the CDR3 is kept, 45 bases in frame from base 1. To prepare the library, PCR was applied. TCR sequencing of DNA from cultured CD4+ T cells used the Oncomine TCR Beta short-read assay at the Johns Hopkins FTIC core. The QIAamp micro DNA kit was used to extract genomic DNA from the cultured CD4+ T cells. Oncomine TCR Beta libraries from cultured CD4+ T cells were pooled using unique dual indexes and sequenced on an Illumina iSeq 100. Concerning the study's data processing: Non-productive sequences were filtered out, and CDR3s that did not start with C, did not end with F or W, or were shorter than 7 amino acids were discarded. Antigen-specific clonotypes were identified using the MANAFEST web application through comparison of peptide-stimulated wells with reference and other culture wells. To be called positive, a clone needed an FDR below 0.05, an odds ratio above 5, and a productive frequency above 0.1% in at least two of three replicate wells. Clonotypes that were significantly expanded in both SARS-CoV-2 spike wells and at least one common cold coronavirus spike condition were defined as cross-reactive. Levenshtein distances (stringdist) and unrooted phylogenetic trees (ape) in R version 3.6.1 were used to assess CDR3 homology. TCRdb applied fastp at Q25 and MiXCR to the public reads, then kept only in-frame beta chains. Entries are consolidated by CDR3 protein sequence, retaining the most common genes and DNA. TCRdb, not the original authors, processed these V and J calls. Recorded for this sample are over 10,000 distinct CDR3 sequences; roughly 56% of them occurred a single time. The ten biggest clones cover over 14% of the sample.

Worth noting for this clonotype: There is no known antigen for this receptor. No clone much larger than this one lies a single base away; base qualities are absent.

This sample's treatment or condition label indicates: roughly 10-day PBMC culture with coronavirus spike peptide pools or control peptides (ViraFEST assay). The study used the ViraFEST assay, which expanded antigen-specific T cells with peptide pools and then identified expanded clonotypes by TCR sequencing. Positive SARS-CoV-2 PCR tests in the convalescent patients dated from March to December 2020, before Alpha, Beta and Delta variants emerged in the United States. Each well held 2.1 million or so PBMCs cultured in IMDM containing around 5% human AB serum and around 10 IU/ml IL-2, with about 9.1 ug/ml peptide pools added. On days 3 and 7, half of the culture medium was replaced with fresh IL-2-containing medium. Once the cells had been in culture for around 10 days, the EasySep CD4+ T cell isolation kit was used to isolate CD4+ T cells by negative selection. Ficoll-Paque Plus gradient centrifugation was used to isolate PBMCs from whole blood, and the isolated PBMCs were then either used fresh or cryopreserved at -140C. In general, triplicate wells were set up for every culture condition.

Paper-wide results and their limitations: Nearly all vaccine-specific clones in convalescent patients (304 of 307) were mono-reactive for SARS-CoV-2 spike rather than cross-reactive with common cold coronaviruses. Among convalescent patients, a median about 86% of the SARS-CoV-2-reactive clones seen after vaccination appeared only after vaccination, which suggests priming specific to the vaccine. The median number of SARS-CoV-2-reactive clonotypes rose from 20 to 25 after infection to 38 after vaccination, but the change was not significant. Only a relatively small number of convalescent patients were included in the study, and early timepoints following natural infection were not analyzed.

The clonotype comes from a human donor who had recovered from COVID-19. The rearranged chain carries TRBV7-3 and TRBJ1-4, and perhaps TRBD1 as D gene, on 6 matching bases. Sequences were obtained from CD4+ T cells from blood, cultured in vitro. The sequence in DNA is TGTGCCAGCAGCACATCCGGGACATCGGGTGAAAAACTGTTTTTT. Its coded protein is CASSTSGTSGEKLFF.